This is a list of T cell receptor beta chains from one sample in a study of T-cell reconstitution after alpha-beta-depleted transplantation in children. MiXCR, run by TCRdb on the PCR reads, gives a single entry per CDR3 protein. This sample has just under 550,000 distinct CDR3 sequences; approximately 16% occur once, and the top ten carry around 3.3%. Source: PBMCs from the stem cell graft donor, taken from the stem cell graft. These receptors were taken from a human donor who donated a stem cell graft to a child with acute lymphoblastic leukemia. Both conserved end residues are part of each CDR3. Each record gives: V gene, D gene, J gene, clone size, CDR3 protein, CDR3 DNA. A D gene is named only where the DNA matches it firmly. Expanded clones are given a class, and other clones once, few, many or no size at all.

>TRBV27|NA|TRBJ2-1|NA
CASSGPIGGMSYNEQFF
TGTGCCAGCAGTGGGCCCATTGGCGGGATGTCCTACAATGAGCAGTTCTTC
>TRBV9|TRBD1|TRBJ2-7|few
CASSATKGAALLYEQYF
TGTGCCAGCAGCGCGACAAAGGGGGCCGCGCTTCTCTACGAGCAGTACTTC
>TRBV6-1|NA|TRBJ2-1|NA
CASASLTSSYNEQFF
TGTGCCAGCGCCAGCCTTACAAGCTCCTACAATGAGCAGTTCTTC
>TRBV3-1|TRBD1|TRBJ1-3|few
CASSPRDRLGNTIYF
TGTGCCAGCAGCCCCCGGGACAGGCTTGGAAACACCATATATTTT
>TRBV13|NA|TRBJ2-1|NA
CASSLGMNEQFF
TGTGCCAGCAGCTTAGGTATGAATGAGCAGTTCTTC
>TRBV15|NA|TRBJ2-7|NA
CATSRGGRYEQYF
TGTGCCACCAGCAGAGGGGGGAGATACGAGCAGTACTTC
>TRBV4-1|NA|TRBJ1-4|NA
CASSQAPLPRGEKLFF
TGCGCCAGCAGCCAAGCCCCACTTCCCCGGGGGGAAAAACTGTTTTTT
>TRBV20-1|NA|TRBJ2-7|NA
CSASSYEQYF
TGCAGTGCTAGCTCCTACGAGCAGTACTTC
>TRBV20-1|TRBD2|TRBJ2-7|few
CSAKTSGSFSEQYF
TGCAGTGCTAAGACTAGCGGGAGCTTTAGCGAGCAGTACTTC
>TRBV7-7|TRBD1|TRBJ2-5|few
CASSPGGREETQYF
TGTGCCAGCAGCCCAGGGGGCAGAGAAGAGACCCAGTACTTC
>TRBV3-1|NA|TRBJ2-4|NA
CASSRQLNIQYF
TGTGCCAGCAGCCGACAGCTAAACATTCAGTACTTC
>TRBV7-6|NA|TRBJ2-7|few
CASSPGLKLAARSYEQYF
TGTGCCAGCAGCCCCGGCCTTAAACTAGCCGCTCGTTCCTACGAGCAGTACTTC
>TRBV3-1|NA|TRBJ2-7|NA
CASSPLSGARYEQYF
TGTGCCAGCAGCCCACTAAGCGGAGCCAGGTACGAGCAGTACTTC
>TRBV20-1|TRBD1|TRBJ1-1|few
CSARDWGTGDARSEAFF
TGCAGTGCTAGAGATTGGGGGACAGGGGACGCAAGGTCTGAAGCTTTCTTT
>TRBV4-1|NA|TRBJ1-2|NA
CASSPPIRRLGNYGYTF
TGCGCCAGCAGCCCCCCGATCCGCAGGCTGGGTAACTATGGCTACACCTTC
>TRBV20-1|TRBD1|TRBJ1-1|NA
CSVSDRRNTEAFF
TGCAGTGTCTCGGACAGGAGGAACACTGAAGCTTTCTTT
>TRBV20-1|NA|TRBJ1-5|NA
CSARSLNQPQHF
TGCAGTGCTAGATCCCTAAATCAGCCCCAGCATTTT
>TRBV5-1|TRBD2|TRBJ2-3|few
CASSLAGDKRLSSGAATDTQYF
TGCGCCAGCAGCTTGGCCGGGGACAAACGGCTATCTAGCGGGGCGGCGACAGATACGCAGTATTTT
>TRBV5-1|NA|TRBJ2-1|NA
CASSLDLDGTFYNEQFF
TGCGCCAGCAGCTTGGACCTAGACGGGACTTTCTACAATGAGCAGTTCTTC
>TRBV27|TRBD1|TRBJ2-5|few
CASSTEVGTAVTQYF
TGTGCCAGCAGCACTGAGGTCGGGACAGCTGTGACCCAGTACTTC
>TRBV7-9|NA|TRBJ1-4|few
CASSEGQGNEKLFF
TGTGCCAGCAGCGAGGGGCAGGGGAATGAAAAACTGTTTTTT
>TRBV27|TRBD1|TRBJ1-2|NA
CASSLSFGDRERGYTF
TGTGCCAGCAGTTTATCGTTCGGGGACAGGGAGAGGGGCTACACCTTC
>TRBV14|NA|TRBJ2-3|few
CASSLPAATDTQYF
TGTGCCAGCAGCCTCCCGGCAGCGACAGATACGCAGTATTTT
>TRBV12-3/TRBV12-4|NA|TRBJ1-5|few
CASSFAPNQPQHF
TGTGCCAGCAGTTTTGCACCGAATCAGCCCCAGCATTTT
>TRBV7-6|TRBD2|TRBJ2-7|NA
CASSFRTSGTPWRAYEQYF
TGTGCCAGCAGCTTCCGGACTAGTGGGACTCCATGGAGGGCCTACGAGCAGTACTTC
>TRBV7-9|NA|TRBJ1-5|NA
CASSLIHGKPQHF
TGTGCCAGCAGCTTAATTCACGGCAAGCCCCAGCATTTT
>TRBV5-1|NA|TRBJ1-5|NA
CASSLGELGANQPQHF
TGCGCCAGCAGCTTGGGGGAATTGGGGGCCAATCAGCCCCAGCATTTT
>TRBV18|TRBD1|TRBJ2-1|NA
CASSQRTGNNEQFF
TGTGCCAGCTCACAACGGACAGGGAACAATGAGCAGTTCTTC
>TRBV20-1|TRBD2|TRBJ2-1|NA
CSAIMVAGVSNEQFF
TGCAGTGCTATCATGGTGGCGGGAGTAAGCAATGAGCAGTTCTTC
>TRBV10-2|NA|TRBJ2-7|NA
CASRRWGEQYF
TGCGCCAGCCGAAGGTGGGGCGAGCAGTACTTC
>TRBV7-9|TRBD2|TRBJ2-7|few
CASSLALERGYYEQYF
TGTGCCAGCAGCTTAGCGTTGGAGCGGGGGTACTACGAGCAGTACTTC
>TRBV7-9|NA|TRBJ1-5|few
CASTPFENQPQHF
TGTGCCAGCACCCCTTTTGAGAATCAGCCCCAGCATTTT
>TRBV29-1|NA|TRBJ1-5|many
CSVATQGGYNQPQHF
TGCAGCGTTGCGACGCAAGGTGGATACAATCAGCCCCAGCATTTT